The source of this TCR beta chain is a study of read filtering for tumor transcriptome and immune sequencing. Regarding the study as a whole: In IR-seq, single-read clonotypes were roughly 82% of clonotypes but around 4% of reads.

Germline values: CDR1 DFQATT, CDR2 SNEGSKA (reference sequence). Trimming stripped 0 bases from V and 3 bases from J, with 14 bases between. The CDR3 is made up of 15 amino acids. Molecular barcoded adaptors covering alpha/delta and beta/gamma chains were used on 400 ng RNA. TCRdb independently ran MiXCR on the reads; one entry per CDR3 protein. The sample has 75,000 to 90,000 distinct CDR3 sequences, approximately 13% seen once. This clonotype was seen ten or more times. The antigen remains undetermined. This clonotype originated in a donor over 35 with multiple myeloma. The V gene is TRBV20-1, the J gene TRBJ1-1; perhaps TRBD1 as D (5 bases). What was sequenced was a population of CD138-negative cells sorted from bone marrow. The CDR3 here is CSARDPRQGDTEAFF. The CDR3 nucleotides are TGCAGTGCTAGAGATCCTCGGCAGGGTGACACTGAAGCTTTCTTT.